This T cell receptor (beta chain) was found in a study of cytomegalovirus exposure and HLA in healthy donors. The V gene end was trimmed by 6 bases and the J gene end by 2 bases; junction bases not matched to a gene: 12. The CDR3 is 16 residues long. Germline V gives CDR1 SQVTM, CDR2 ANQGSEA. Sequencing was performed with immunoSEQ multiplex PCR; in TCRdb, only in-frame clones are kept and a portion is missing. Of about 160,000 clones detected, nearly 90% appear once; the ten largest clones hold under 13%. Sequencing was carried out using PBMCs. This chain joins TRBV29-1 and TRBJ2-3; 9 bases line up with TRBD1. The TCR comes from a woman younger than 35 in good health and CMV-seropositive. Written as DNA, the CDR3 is TGCAGCGTCACAGGGGGCATTAACCTCCTCACAGATACGCAGTATTTT. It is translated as CSVTGGINLLTDTQYF.